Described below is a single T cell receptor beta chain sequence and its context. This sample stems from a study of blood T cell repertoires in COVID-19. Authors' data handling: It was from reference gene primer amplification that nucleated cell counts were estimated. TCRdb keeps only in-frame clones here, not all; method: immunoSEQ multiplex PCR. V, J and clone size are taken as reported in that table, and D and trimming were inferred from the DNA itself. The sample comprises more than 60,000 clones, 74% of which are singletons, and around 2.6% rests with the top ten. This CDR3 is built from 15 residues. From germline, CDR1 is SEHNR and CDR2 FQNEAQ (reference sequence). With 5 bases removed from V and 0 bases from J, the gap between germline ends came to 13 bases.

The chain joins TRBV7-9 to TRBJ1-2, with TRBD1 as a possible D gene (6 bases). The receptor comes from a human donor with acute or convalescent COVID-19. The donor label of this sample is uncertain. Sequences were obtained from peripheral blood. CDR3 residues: CASSPGRQANYGYTF. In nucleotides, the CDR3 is TGTGCCAGCAGCCCTGGCCGACAGGCTAACTATGGCTACACCTTC.